A selection of T cell receptor beta chains follows, all from one sample in a study of T cell responses to AZD1222 COVID-19 vaccine. TCRdb's copy holds only in-frame clones and misses some; the assay was immunoSEQ multiplex PCR. The sample holds approximately 140,000 clones, about 92% seen once. This sample comprised peripheral blood, obtained on day 0 of AZD1222 vaccination. Receptor source: an adult in good health. Both conserved end residues are part of each CDR3. Fields, in order: V gene, J gene, CDR3 protein.

>TRBV7-2|TRBJ2-2
CASSSLLGQGARTGELFF
>TRBV5-5|TRBJ1-2
CASSQGTGGTYGYTF
>TRBV9|TRBJ1-1
CASSPQSRNTEAFF
>TRBV19|TRBJ2-1
CASKPGELQYNEQFF
>TRBV6-5|TRBJ2-2
CASSINVGELFF
>TRBV18|TRBJ1-5
CASSPATGNRDQPQHF
>TRBV9|TRBJ1-2
CASSVGGGTYYGYTF
>TRBV13|TRBJ1-3
CASSPHTSWGAGNTIYF
>TRBV5-4|TRBJ2-1
CASSLDQHNEQFF
>TRBV5-1|TRBJ1-6
CASSFRGQGRNSPLHF
>TRBV4-1|TRBJ1-5
CASSQVGPQGPQHF
>TRBV28|TRBJ2-1
CASSSAGGHNEQFF
>TRBV19|TRBJ1-3
CASSIDDRHDFSGNTIYF
>TRBV28|TRBJ2-7
CASSQGARVYEQYF
>TRBV6-5|TRBJ2-2
CASSFDSTGELFF
>TRBV28|TRBJ1-5
CAIPARAPNQPQHF
>TRBV18|TRBJ2-5
CASSPPGGETQYF
>TRBV18|TRBJ2-1
CASSPDRGWGEQFF
>TRBV28|TRBJ1-5
CASSAGGNQPQHF
>TRBV29-1|TRBJ1-6
CSVSVGSYNSPLHF
>TRBV13|TRBJ2-3
CASSEATRSTDTQYF
>TRBV5-1|TRBJ2-7
CASSADPPGSGGALEQYF
>TRBV19|TRBJ2-1
CATDRGTGGSFGQFF
>TRBV6-5|TRBJ1-2
CASSYSYGGYGYTF
>TRBV19|TRBJ1-5
CASSYKNQPQHF
>TRBV2|TRBJ1-5
CASSDRTASNQPQHF
>TRBV7-2|TRBJ2-7
CASSLFWGVVPGEQYF
>TRBV6-6|TRBJ2-5
CASSNSGLAGGWAYGETQYF
>TRBV18|TRBJ1-3
CASSPSEGISGNTIYF
>TRBV6-1|TRBJ1-1
CASSEALMNTEAFF
>TRBV19|TRBJ1-2
CASSMGAAGKANYGYTF
>TRBV21-1|TRBJ1-2
CASSADGGPNYGYTF
>TRBV3-1/TRBV3-2|TRBJ1-1
CASSPLRGASTEAFF
>TRBV7-9|TRBJ1-1
CASSTEGGTAEAFF
>TRBV6-2/TRBV6-3|TRBJ1-1
CASSYIGQHTEAFF
>TRBV7-2|TRBJ2-3
CASSLGLTDTQYF
>TRBV4-1|TRBJ2-3
CASSQSYGTYTDTQYF
>TRBV18|TRBJ2-7
CASSPQGAEQYF
>TRBV9|TRBJ2-1
CASSVGVAGGRNEQFF
>TRBV6-1|TRBJ1-3
CASSVASSGNTIYF
>TRBV6-5|TRBJ2-2
CASSYGLGSNTGELFF
>TRBV25-1|TRBJ1-4
CASTDRFYGELFF
>TRBV5-4|TRBJ1-3
CASSWKGTPGNTIYF
>TRBV6-5|TRBJ1-2
CASSYYPTGANYGYTF
>TRBV6-2/TRBV6-3|TRBJ1-1
CASSYPETTGLRTEAFF
>TRBV28|TRBJ1-5
CASKTWGQGAGQPQHF
>TRBV3-1/TRBV3-2|TRBJ1-4
CASSPPGQPATNEKLFF
>TRBV6-5|TRBJ1-2
CASSKGHLNYGYTF
>TRBV18|TRBJ1-1
CASSQRTGGITEAFF
>TRBV7-8|TRBJ1-1
CASSLERTVPAFF
>TRBV28|TRBJ2-3
CASSVTSTDTQYF
>TRBV19|TRBJ2-1
CASSRTTLAYNEQFF
>TRBV10-3|TRBJ1-1
CAISRQGTEAFF
>TRBV3-1/TRBV3-2|TRBJ2-5
CASSQDPGETQYF
>TRBV3-1/TRBV3-2|TRBJ1-2
CASRNLEGVVRGGYTF